One sample yielded the 5 T cell receptor beta chains listed below, sequenced in a study of tumor-infiltrating lymphocytes in primary liver carcinoma. The template, 450 to 650 ng total RNA, yielded TCR beta cDNA made with a constant-region primer. Three nested multiplex PCR rounds of slightly modified ARM-PCR generated TCR beta libraries. Primers for the first two PCR rounds were TRBV1-TRBV30 forward primers and a C-beta reverse primer (around 10 cycles per round). One entry per CDR3 protein results from TCRdb running MiXCR on the multiplex PCR reads. The sample lists hundreds of thousands of distinct CDR3 sequences; more than 55% were seen once. Germline DNA was also extracted, and blood RNA derived from unsorted whole blood. Sequencing was performed on peripheral blood. The receptors stem from a middle-aged man with primary liver carcinoma and hepatitis B virus infection.

This clonotype was detected many times. V gene TRBV12-3 or TRBV12-4 combines with J gene TRBJ1-5; TRBD1 aligns across 7 bases. This CDR3 contains 15 residues. Trimming removed 4 bases from V and 5 bases from J; junction bases left unmatched: 8. The CDR3 reads CASSSDRAGYQPQHF. Written as DNA, the CDR3 is TGTGCCAGCAGTTCAGACAGGGCCGGGTATCAGCCCCAGCATTTT.

Worth noting for this clonotype: Just one base apart from a much larger clone, this may be a read error. The chain employs TRBV6-2 or TRBV6-3 and TRBJ2-7; D is ambiguous. Per the germline V gene, CDR1 is MNHEY and CDR2 is SVGEGT. The CDR3 has 18 amino acids. The germline V and J ends were trimmed by 3 bases and 3 bases, with 24 bases remaining between them. CDR3 loop: CASSYGSFDSSALYEQYF. The CDR3 coding sequence is TGTGCCAGCAGTTATGGGTCATTCGATTCGTCGGCCCTCTACGAGCAGTACTTC.

As regards this clonotype: Possible read error: a much larger clone is one base away. The V and J genes are TRBV4-2 and TRBJ1-1; D is perhaps TRBD1 (5 bases). The CDR3 extends over 16 amino acids. The ends were cut back, 1 base at V and 8 bases at J, with 20 bases in the middle. Germline CDR1 LGHNA, CDR2 YNFKEQ. The CDR3 DNA reads as TGTGCCAGCAGCCAAGTTGTTCTGGGGGTCTCTGAGGAAGCTTTCTTT. This encodes CASSQVVLGVSEEAFF.

This clonotype showed up just once. This may be a read error: a much more frequent sequence differs by one nucleotide. V is TRBV6-5 and J is TRBJ2-7; D unresolved. CDR1 and CDR2 from the germline V gene are MNHEY and SVGAGI. The V end was cut by 6 bases, the J end by 7 bases, with 13 bases between. CDR3 length: 12 residues. As DNA, the CDR3 is TGTGCCAGCAGGCGGTGGGGAATGGAGCAGTACTTC. Amino acid sequence: CASRRWGMEQYF.

At least ten counts were recorded for this clonotype. The V and J genes are TRBV6-5 and TRBJ1-6; no reliable D call. Trimming took 2 bases from V and 7 from J, leaving 12 bases between them. Germline CDR1 reads MNHEY; CDR2 reads SVGAGI. The CDR3 spans 15 residues. The chain's CDR3 is CASSYGQPRNSPLHF. In DNA form, the CDR3 reads TGTGCCAGCAGTTACGGTCAGCCAAGAAATTCACCCCTCCACTTT.